This TCR beta chain was sequenced during a study of synovial regulatory T cells in juvenile arthritis. The table came from immunoSEQ multiplex PCR; TCRdb's copy has only in-frame clones and leaves some out. The ten most abundant clones cover 0.61% of a sample with roughly 6,400 clones. Germline values: CDR1 SGHRS, CDR2 YFSETQ. This CDR3 comprises 14 residues. The record lacks a DNA sequence. The chain uses TRBV5-1 and TRBJ1-6; the D call of TRBD1 rests on TCRdb alone, since no DNA is present to check it. This TCR was sampled from a donor aged 2-35 years with juvenile idiopathic arthritis. Sequencing was done on a sample of Treg cells from blood. Subset: remaining (HLA-DR-negative) circulating blood Treg cells. CDR3 residues: CASSTGTGAAPLHF.